What follows are 10 T cell receptor beta chains derived from one specimen sequenced in a study of cytotoxic CD8 clonotypes in ibrutinib-treated CLL. Profiling relied on immunoSEQ multiplex PCR, and the TCRdb table lists in-frame clones only, not all of them. The data hold 300,000 to 350,000 clones, with almost 80% observed a single time. The sequencing here drew on PBMCs, taken before ibrutinib treatment. These receptor sequences come from a human donor with chronic lymphocytic leukemia.

CDR3 nucleotide sequence: TGTGCCAGCAGCGGGGACAGGAGGGACAATGAGCAGTTCTTC. The encoded protein is CASSGDRRDNEQFF. The chain uses TRBV7-3 and TRBJ2-1; 8 nucleotides agree with TRBD1. Germline values: CDR1 SGHTA, CDR2 FQGTGA. This CDR3 is 14 amino acids long. Unmatched junction bases numbered 5, after V lost 5 bases and J lost 5 bases.

The chain links TRBV30 to TRBJ2-5; unclear D gene. The V end was cut by 4 bases, the J end by 4 bases, with 16 bases between. CDR1 is GTSNPN, CDR2 SVGIG, per germline (reference sequence). The CDR3 is 14 residues long. The CDR3 DNA sequence: TGTGCCTGGATCACTAAAGATGCCGTAGAGACCCAGTACTTC. Translating gives CAWITKDAVETQYF.

The chain combines TRBV7-6 with TRBJ2-2; D remains unclear. Trimming stripped 2 bases from V and 2 bases from J, with 12 bases between. This CDR3 region has 16 residues. The germline CDR1 and CDR2 sequences are SGHVS and FNYEAQ. The CDR3 reads CASSLMRPGNTGELFF. The CDR3 DNA sequence: TGTGCCAGCAGCTTAATGCGTCCGGGTAACACCGGGGAGCTGTTTTTT.

The rearrangement joins TRBV25-1 to TRBJ2-7; D is unclear. Trimming pared 3 bases from V and 3 bases from J, leaving 9 bases between. This CDR3 has 13 amino acids. Germline-derived CDR1 and CDR2 are MGHDK and SYGVNS. In nucleotides, the CDR3 is TGTGCCAGCAGTGATCCCTTAATCTACGAGCAGTACTTC. Encoded protein: CASSDPLIYEQYF.

The chain is built from TRBV7-2 and TRBJ2-2; 8 bases are a match to TRBD2. CDR1 is SGHTA, CDR2 FQGNSA, per germline. Unmatched junction bases numbered 5, after V lost 0 bases and J lost 5 bases. This CDR3 comprises 16 residues. CDR3 sequence (DNA): TGTGCCAGCAGCTTAGCTCCCGGGACTAGGACCGGGGAGCTGTTTTTT. This encodes CASSLAPGTRTGELFF.

The CDR3 spells CASSYPGTDTQYF. CDR3 DNA sequence: TGTGCCAGCAGTTACCCAGGCACAGATACGCAGTATTTT. This chain joins TRBV2 and TRBJ2-3; no firm D call. The ends were cut back, 5 bases at V and 1 base at J, with 7 bases in the middle. The germline V gene has CDR1 SNHLY and CDR2 FYNNEI. The CDR3 loop spans 13 amino acids.

The chain joins TRBV14 to TRBJ2-2; D gene ambiguous. Per the germline V gene, CDR1 is SGHDN and CDR2 is FVKESK. Trimming shortened V by 4 bases and J by 7 bases, and 13 bases separated the two germline ends. The CDR3 has 14 amino acids. The CDR3 here is CASSPLGPHGELFF. The CDR3 coding sequence is TGTGCCAGCAGCCCCCTAGGCCCCCACGGGGAGCTGTTTTTT.

This clone has a single count. The chain joins TRBV5-1 to TRBJ2-5; D is unclear. Trimming took 0 bases from V and 7 from J, leaving 7 bases between them. In germline, CDR1 is SGHRS, CDR2 YFSETQ. There are 12 residues in the CDR3. CDR3 in DNA: TGCGCCAGCAGCTTGGGCGAGGCGACCCAGTACTTC. Encoded protein: CASSLGEATQYF.

J is TRBJ1-1 and V is TRBV10-1; no clear D gene. The CDR3 loop spans 13 amino acids. Trimming shortened V by 0 bases and J by 1 base, and 3 bases separated the two germline ends. Germline V gene sequence: CDR1 WNHNN, CDR2 SYGVQD (reference sequence). The CDR3 DNA reads TGCGCCAGCAGTGAGTCTCGGAACACTGAAGCTTTCTTT. It is translated as CASSESRNTEAFF.

This chain links TRBV5-1 with TRBJ2-3; D gene uncertain. V lost 4 bases, J lost 2 bases, and 8 bases lay in between. The CDR3 runs 13 residues. Germline values: CDR1 SGHRS, CDR2 YFSETQ. CDR3 coding DNA: TGCGCCAGCAGCGGCCCCGACACAGATACGCAGTATTTT. It specifies CASSGPDTDTQYF.